A single sample is the source of the 11 T cell receptor beta chains below, sequenced in a study of CD8 T cells in ankylosing spondylitis. TCRdb reanalysed the 5' RACE reads using MiXCR and keeps one entry per CDR3 protein. The sample holds around 340,000 distinct CDR3 sequences, 20% seen once. Sequencing was carried out using blood, either unsorted or a sorted T cell fraction (not recorded which). These receptors came from a male donor with ankylosing spondylitis or in good health (not recorded which).

The CDR3 sequence is CSARGGEGNQPQHF. DNA for the CDR3: TGCAGTGCTAGGGGAGGAGAAGGCAATCAGCCCCAGCATTTT. V gene TRBV20-1 combines with J gene TRBJ1-5, with D unresolved. V was pared by 3 bases and J by 2 bases, with 11 bases between. Germline CDR1 and CDR2: DFQATT and SNEGSKA (reference sequence). The CDR3 is 14 amino acids.

The chain couples TRBV12-3 or TRBV12-4 to TRBJ2-7; TRBD1 agrees at 7 bases. After removal of 7 bases from V and 2 bases from J, the junction contained 8 bases not matched to a gene. The CDR3 totals 14 residues. DNA of the CDR3: TGTGCCAGCAACCACAGGGGCCAAACCTACGAGCAGTACTTC. Translation: CASNHRGQTYEQYF.

The J gene is TRBJ1-5, the V gene TRBV12-3 or TRBV12-4; the D is unclear. The CDR3 contains 14 residues. Trimming removed 6 bases from V and 5 bases from J, with 14 bases in between. CDR3 in amino acids: CASSHAGSHQPQHF. In nucleotides, the CDR3 is TGTGCCAGCAGCCACGCTGGGAGCCATCAGCCCCAGCATTTT.

The V gene is TRBV7-9, the J gene TRBJ2-7; D unclear. The V and J ends lost 5 bases and 7 bases respectively, with 15 bases between them. This CDR3 region has 13 residues. The V gene's germline CDR1 is SEHNR and CDR2 FQNEAQ (reference sequence). The chain's CDR3 is CASSPRILSEQYF. The CDR3 nucleotides are TGTGCCAGCAGCCCTAGGATTTTATCGGAGCAGTACTTC.

The rearrangement joins TRBV5-8 to TRBJ2-5, with TRBD1 identical over 7 bases. V trimming: 3 bases; J trimming: 2 bases; junction bases outside the gene matches: 7. The CDR3 loop spans 15 amino acids. CDR1 and CDR2 from the germline V gene are SGHTS and YDEGEE. CDR3 nucleotide sequence: TGTGCCAGCAGCTGGGGGACAGTCCTACAAGAGACCCAGTACTTC. Encoded protein: CASSWGTVLQETQYF.

This clonotype has ten or more counts. The chain uses TRBV20-1 and TRBJ2-1; D remains ambiguous. Trimming removed 1 base at V and 8 bases at J, with 15 bases between. This CDR3 has 14 amino acids. Germline assignment: CDR1 DFQATT and CDR2 SNEGSKA (reference sequence). The CDR3 DNA follows: TGCAGTGCTAGAGTGGCAGGTGGGATCTATGAGCAGTTCTTC. Translating it yields CSARVAGGIYEQFF.

V gene TRBV12-3 or TRBV12-4 combines with J gene TRBJ2-2; weak D call: TRBD2 (6 bases). CDR3 length: 14 amino acids. V gave up 3 bases and J gave up 3 bases, with 8 bases separating them. The CDR3 DNA reads as TGTGCCAGCAGTTTTTGGGGGGACACCGGGGAGCTGTTTTTT. Encoded protein: CASSFWGDTGELFF.

The chain is built from TRBV29-1 and TRBJ2-1; tentatively, D is TRBD1 or TRBD2 (6 bases each). Trimming removed 6 bases from V and 4 bases from J, with 22 bases in between. There are 16 residues in the CDR3. The germline CDR1 and CDR2 sequences are SQVTM and ANQGSEA. CDR3 nucleotide sequence: TGCAGCGTAGGGGGGCTAGCTGGGGAGAAGTACAATGAGCAGTTCTTC. Translated, it gives CSVGGLAGEKYNEQFF.

In this sample, this clonotype turned up many times. The chain employs TRBV11-2 and TRBJ2-7, with TRBD2 identical over 11 bases. CDR1 SGHAT and CDR2 FQNNGV come from the germline V gene. With 3 bases clipped from V and 2 bases from J, the junction kept 3 bases outside the gene matches. The CDR3 totals 15 residues. The CDR3 protein is CASSLGSGGAYEQYF. The CDR3 DNA sequence: TGTGCCAGCAGCTTGGGTAGCGGGGGGGCCTACGAGCAGTACTTC.

This clonotype was detected a few times. CDR3 loop: CASSFRDRDKETQYF. The CDR3 DNA reads TGTGCCAGCAGCTTCCGGGACAGGGATAAAGAGACCCAGTACTTC. The chain employs TRBV7-2 and TRBJ2-5, with TRBD1 matching 9 bases. Germline trimming cut 3 bases from V and 3 bases from J; bases unmatched to any gene: 5. Germline CDR1 and CDR2: SGHTA and FQGNSA. The CDR3 covers 15 residues.

The genes are TRBV25-1 and TRBJ2-1; TRBD2 agrees at 9 bases. This CDR3 contains 13 residues. CDR1 is MGHDK and CDR2 is SYGVNS in the germline V gene. J gave up 3 bases and V 8 bases, and 2 bases lay outside the gene matches. The DNA for the CDR3 is TGTGCCAGCGCTAGCGGGGTCTACAATGAGCAGTTCTTC. Encoded protein: CASASGVYNEQFF. Looking up the rest from reference TRBV25-1 and TRBJ2-1 gives the full variable domain: EADIYQTPRYLVIGTGKKITLECSQTMGHDKMYWYQQDPGMELHLIHYSYGVNSTEKGDLSSESTVSRIRTEHFPLTLESARPSHTSQYLCASASGVYNEQFFGPGTRLTVL.